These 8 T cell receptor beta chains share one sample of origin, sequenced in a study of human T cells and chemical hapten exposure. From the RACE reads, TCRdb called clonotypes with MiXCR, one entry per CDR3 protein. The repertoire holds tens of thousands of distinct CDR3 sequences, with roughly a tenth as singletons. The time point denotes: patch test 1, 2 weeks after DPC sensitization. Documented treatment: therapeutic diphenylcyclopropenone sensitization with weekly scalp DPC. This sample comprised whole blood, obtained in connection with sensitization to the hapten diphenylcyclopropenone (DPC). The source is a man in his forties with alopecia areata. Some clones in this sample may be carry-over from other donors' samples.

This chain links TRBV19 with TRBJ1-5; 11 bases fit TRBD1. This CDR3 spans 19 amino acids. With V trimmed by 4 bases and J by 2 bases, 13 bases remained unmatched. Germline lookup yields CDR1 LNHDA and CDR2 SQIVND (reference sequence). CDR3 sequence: CASSTGPGQGDLGNQPQHF. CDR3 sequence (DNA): TGTGCCAGTAGTACTGGACCGGGACAGGGGGACCTTGGCAATCAGCCCCAGCATTTT.

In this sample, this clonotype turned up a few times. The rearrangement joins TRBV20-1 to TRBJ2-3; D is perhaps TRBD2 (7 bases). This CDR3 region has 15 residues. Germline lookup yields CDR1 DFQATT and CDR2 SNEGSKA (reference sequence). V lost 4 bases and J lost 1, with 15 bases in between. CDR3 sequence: CSATLGAGGTDTQYF. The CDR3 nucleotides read TGCAGTGCTACCCTGGGGGCGGGAGGCACAGATACGCAGTATTTT.

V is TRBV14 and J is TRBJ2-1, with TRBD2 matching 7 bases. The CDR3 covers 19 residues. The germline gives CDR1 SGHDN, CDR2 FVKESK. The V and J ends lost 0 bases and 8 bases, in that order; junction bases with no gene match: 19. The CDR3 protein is CASSQDQSAGLGRLDEQFF. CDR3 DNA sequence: TGTGCCAGCAGCCAAGATCAATCAGCTGGACTAGGAAGGTTAGATGAGCAGTTCTTC.

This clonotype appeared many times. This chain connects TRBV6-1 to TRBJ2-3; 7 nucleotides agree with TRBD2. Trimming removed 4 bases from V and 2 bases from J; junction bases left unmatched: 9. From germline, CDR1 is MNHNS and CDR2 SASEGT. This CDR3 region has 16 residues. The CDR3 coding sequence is TGTGCCAGCAGTGCCTATAGCGGGTCCTCCACAGATACGCAGTATTTT. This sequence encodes CASSAYSGSSTDTQYF.

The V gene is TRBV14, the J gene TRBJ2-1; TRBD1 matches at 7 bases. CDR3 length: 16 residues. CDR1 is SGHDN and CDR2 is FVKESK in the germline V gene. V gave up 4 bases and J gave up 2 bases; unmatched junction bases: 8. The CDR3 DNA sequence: TGTGCCAGCAGCCGCCGGACAGGAGCTCCCTACAATGAGCAGTTCTTC. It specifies CASSRRTGAPYNEQFF.

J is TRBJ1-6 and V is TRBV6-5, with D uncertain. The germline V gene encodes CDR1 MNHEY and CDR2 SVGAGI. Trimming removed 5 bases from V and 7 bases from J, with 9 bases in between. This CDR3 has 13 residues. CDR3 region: CASSLGSNSPLHF. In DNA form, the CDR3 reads TGTGCCAGCAGTCTTGGGTCCAATTCACCCCTCCACTTT.

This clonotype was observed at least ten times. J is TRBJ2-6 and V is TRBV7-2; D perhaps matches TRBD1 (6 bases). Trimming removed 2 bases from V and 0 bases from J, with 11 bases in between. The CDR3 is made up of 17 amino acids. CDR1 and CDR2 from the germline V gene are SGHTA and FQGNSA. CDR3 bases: TGTGCCAGCAGCTTATGGGGGCAAATCTCTGGGGCCAACGTCCTGACTTTC. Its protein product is CASSLWGQISGANVLTF.

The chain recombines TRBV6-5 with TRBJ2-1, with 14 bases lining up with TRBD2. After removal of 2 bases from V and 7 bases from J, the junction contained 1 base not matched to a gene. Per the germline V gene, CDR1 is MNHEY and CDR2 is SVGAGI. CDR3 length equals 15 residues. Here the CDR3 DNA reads TGTGCCAGCAGTTACAGACTAGCGGGAGGGAATGAGCAGTTCTTC. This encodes CASSYRLAGGNEQFF.